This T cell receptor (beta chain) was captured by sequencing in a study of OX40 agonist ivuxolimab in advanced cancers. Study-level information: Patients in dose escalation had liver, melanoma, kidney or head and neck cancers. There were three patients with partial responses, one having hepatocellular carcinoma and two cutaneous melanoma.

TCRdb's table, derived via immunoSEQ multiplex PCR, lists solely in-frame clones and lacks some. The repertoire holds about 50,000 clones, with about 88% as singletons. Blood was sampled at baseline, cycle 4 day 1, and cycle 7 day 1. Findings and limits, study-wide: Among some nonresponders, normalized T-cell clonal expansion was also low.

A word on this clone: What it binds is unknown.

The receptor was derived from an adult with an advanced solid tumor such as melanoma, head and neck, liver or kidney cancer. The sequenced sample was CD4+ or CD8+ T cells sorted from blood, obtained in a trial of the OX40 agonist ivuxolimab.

This CDR3 is CASSAQGAGELFF. The CDR3, as DNA: TGTGCCAGCAGCGCACAGGGGGCCGGGGAGCTGTTTTTT. This chain joins TRBV7-2 and TRBJ2-2, with 8 bases fitting TRBD1. CDR1 and CDR2 from the germline V gene are SGHTA and FQGNSA. The CDR3 consists of 13 residues. J was trimmed by 6 bases and V by 5 bases; bases with no gene match: 2.